What follows are 17 T cell receptor beta chains derived from one specimen sequenced in a study of cytomegalovirus exposure and HLA in healthy donors. The primer mix had 60 Vbeta and 13 Jbeta primers. The repertoire was sequenced with immunoSEQ multiplex PCR; TCRdb's copy has only in-frame clones and lacks some. The sample consists of roughly 100,000 clones, approximately 80% of them appearing once. Input material: PBMCs. These receptors were taken from a woman between 18 and 29 years old in good health and CMV-seropositive.

V gene TRBV6-6 combines with J gene TRBJ1-4; a possible D gene is TRBD1 (6 bases). Trimming pared 8 bases from V and 8 bases from J, leaving 12 bases between. The CDR3 extends over 12 amino acids. The germline gives CDR1 MNHNY, CDR2 SVGAGI (reference sequence). The CDR3 nucleotides read TGTGCCAGCTTACAGGGTGGAGAAAAACTGTTTTTT. Translated: CASLQGGEKLFF.

The chain couples TRBV25-1 to TRBJ2-5; D unclear. Germline CDR1 reads MGHDK; CDR2 reads SYGVNS. The CDR3 covers 12 residues. Trimming left V 6 bases short and J 3 bases short, with 8 bases between. CDR3 in DNA: TGTGCCAGCAGCCCCGCGAAAGAGACCCAGTACTTC. It is translated as CASSPAKETQYF.

The chain recombines TRBV30 with TRBJ2-5, with D maybe TRBD1 (6 bases). Trimming pared 5 bases from V and 4 bases from J, leaving 17 bases between. CDR1 is GTSNPN and CDR2 is SVGIG in the germline V gene (reference sequence). The CDR3 runs to 14 residues. CDR3 DNA sequence: TGTGCCTGGGGTCTTGGGGGCGTAGGAGAGACCCAGTACTTC. It encodes CAWGLGGVGETQYF.

The V and J genes are TRBV5-6 and TRBJ1-5; TRBD1 agrees at 10 bases. Germline CDR1 reads SGHDT; CDR2 reads YYEEEE. The CDR3 has 18 residues. V shed 0 bases and J 4 bases; nucleotides not matched to a gene: 10. This CDR3 reads CASSLGDTGQGINQPQHF. The CDR3, as DNA: TGTGCCAGCAGCTTGGGTGATACGGGACAGGGGATTAATCAGCCCCAGCATTTT.

This clone was seen just once. This chain connects TRBV5-1 to TRBJ1-4; TRBD1 might be the D (6 bases). The CDR3 totals 17 residues. Per the germline V gene, CDR1 is SGHRS and CDR2 is YFSETQ. V was shortened by 0 bases and J by 5 bases, with 17 bases between the two germline ends. The CDR3 spells CASSLAPPGAGNEKLFF. In DNA form, the CDR3 reads TGCGCCAGCAGCTTGGCCCCCCCAGGGGCAGGGAATGAAAAACTGTTTTTT.

This clone was counted only a few times. This chain uses TRBV13 with TRBJ2-7; 12 nucleotides align to TRBD1. The germline CDR1 and CDR2 sequences are PRHDT and FYEKMQ (reference sequence). This CDR3 is 14 amino acids long. The V segment lost 5 bases and the J segment 7 bases; nucleotides outside the gene matches: 6. The CDR3 sequence: CASSRGQGAREQYF. The CDR3, as DNA: TGTGCCAGCAGCCGGGGACAGGGGGCGAGAGAGCAGTACTTC.

This chain uses TRBV28 with TRBJ1-1; D gene unclear. The CDR3 runs 20 residues. Trimming shortened V by 5 bases and J by 0 bases, and 28 bases separated the two germline ends. Germline V gives CDR1 MDHEN, CDR2 SYDVKM. Written as DNA, the CDR3 is TGTGCCAGCAGTACGACGGGGTTCTTAGGGAGAAATTCAATGAACACTGAAGCTTTCTTT. This sequence encodes CASSTTGFLGRNSMNTEAFF. Based on the CDR3 plus reference TRBV28 and TRBJ1-1, the full variable domain is DVKVTQSSRYLVKRTGEKVFLECVQDMDHENMFWYRQDPGLGLRLIYFSYDVKMKEKGDIPEGYSVSREKKERFSLILESASTNQTSMYLCASSTTGFLGRNSMNTEAFFGQGTRLTVV.

The V and J genes are TRBV29-1 and TRBJ1-3, with 8 bases fitting TRBD1. V was clipped by 7 bases and J by 3 bases; unmatched bases: 5. The germline CDR1 and CDR2 sequences are SQVTM and ANQGSEA. The CDR3 is 13 residues long. The CDR3 here is CSARGPVGNTIYF. As DNA, the CDR3 is TGCAGCGCCAGGGGGCCGGTTGGAAACACCATATATTTT.

The rearrangement joins TRBV2 to TRBJ2-6, with D tentatively TRBD2 (6 bases). Trimming removed 6 bases at V and 3 bases at J, with 15 bases between. The CDR3 is 16 amino acids. Germline V lookup: CDR1 SNHLY, CDR2 FYNNEI. CDR3 DNA: TGTGCCAGCAGGGGAAGCGGGTTCCGTGGGGCCAACGTCCTGACTTTC. Protein product: CASRGSGFRGANVLTF.

The chain is built from TRBV29-1 and TRBJ1-3; D gene uncertain. The CDR3 is 12 residues long. V was cut by 6 bases and J by 1 base, with 7 bases left in between. Looked up from germline, CDR1 is SQVTM and CDR2 is ANQGSEA. This CDR3 reads CSVGASGNTIYF. In DNA form, the CDR3 reads TGCAGCGTGGGCGCATCTGGAAACACCATATATTTT. The variable domain in full, completed from reference TRBV29-1 and TRBJ1-3, reads SAVISQKPSRDICQRGTSLTIQCQVDSQVTMMFWYRQQPGQSLTLIATANQGSEATYESGFVIDKFPISRPNLTFSTLTVSNMSPEDSSIYLCSVGASGNTIYFGEGSWLTVV.

This clone was seen more than once but under ten times. The chain couples TRBV6-1 to TRBJ2-5; 8 bases align to TRBD2. Germline values: CDR1 MNHNS, CDR2 SASEGT. The CDR3 sequence is 16 residues long. Trimming took 3 bases from V and 4 from J; bases not matched to a gene: 10. The CDR3 is CASSEGWSTSGETQYF. The CDR3 bases are TGTGCCAGCAGTGAGGGTTGGTCTACTAGCGGAGAGACCCAGTACTTC.

This sequence joins TRBV5-1 and TRBJ1-2, with D unresolved. Trimming left V 4 bases short and J 4 bases short, with 14 bases between. This CDR3 region has 14 residues. Germline V gene data show CDR1 as SGHRS and CDR2 as YFSETQ. CDR3 in amino acids: CASSVGSFGYGYTF. CDR3 sequence (DNA): TGCGCCAGCAGCGTTGGGAGTTTTGGCTATGGCTACACCTTC.

CDR3 sequence: CASSPNVATAQETQYF. CDR3 in DNA: TGTGCCAGCAGTCCCAACGTGGCGACAGCCCAAGAGACCCAGTACTTC. This rearrangement joins TRBV27 to TRBJ2-5; a possible D gene is TRBD1 (5 bases). This CDR3 region has 16 residues. V lost 5 bases and J lost 1, with 17 bases in between. Looked up from germline, CDR1 is MNHEY and CDR2 is SMNVEV (reference sequence).

The CDR3 region is CASSVDTNSYEQYF. CDR3 bases: TGTGCCAGCAGCGTAGATACTAATTCCTACGAGCAGTACTTC. The rearrangement uses TRBV9 and TRBJ2-7; D not resolved. CDR1 SGDLS and CDR2 YYNGEE come from the germline V gene. Trimming removed 0 bases at V and 1 base at J, with 8 bases between. CDR3 size: 14 residues. Supplemented by reference TRBV9 and TRBJ2-7, the full variable domain reads DSGVTQTPKHLITATGQRVTLRCSPRSGDLSVYWYQQSLDQGLQFLIQYYNGEERAKGNILERFSAQQFPDLHSELNLSSLELGDSALYFCASSVDTNSYEQYFGPGTRLTVT.

The rearrangement links TRBV5-4 to TRBJ1-2; 9 bases are shared with TRBD1. The CDR3 is 16 amino acids. Per the germline V gene, CDR1 is SGHNT and CDR2 is YYREEE (reference sequence). J lost 4 bases, V lost 3 bases, and 10 bases had no gene match. The CDR3 loop is CASSSSGTGFLYGYTF. In DNA form, the CDR3 reads TGTGCCAGCAGCTCGTCCGGGACAGGGTTTCTCTATGGCTACACCTTC.

The genes are TRBV13 and TRBJ2-1; D unclear. V was clipped by 3 bases and J by 8 bases, with 5 bases between them. CDR1 is PRHDT and CDR2 is FYEKMQ in the germline V gene (reference sequence). The CDR3 loop spans 11 amino acids. CDR3 DNA: TGTGCCAGCAGCTTCCGCGATGAGCAGTTCTTC. It codes for CASSFRDEQFF.

This clone is a singleton in its sample. The chain joins TRBV5-1 to TRBJ1-1; 8 nucleotides line up with TRBD1. J lost 4 bases, V lost 1 base, and 9 bases had no gene match. Germline V CDR1 and CDR2: SGHRS, YFSETQ. The CDR3 is made up of 16 amino acids. In nucleotides, the CDR3 is TGCGCCAGCAGCTTGCTGGCAGGGGGCTGGAGCACTGAAGCTTTCTTT. Translated, it gives CASSLLAGGWSTEAFF.